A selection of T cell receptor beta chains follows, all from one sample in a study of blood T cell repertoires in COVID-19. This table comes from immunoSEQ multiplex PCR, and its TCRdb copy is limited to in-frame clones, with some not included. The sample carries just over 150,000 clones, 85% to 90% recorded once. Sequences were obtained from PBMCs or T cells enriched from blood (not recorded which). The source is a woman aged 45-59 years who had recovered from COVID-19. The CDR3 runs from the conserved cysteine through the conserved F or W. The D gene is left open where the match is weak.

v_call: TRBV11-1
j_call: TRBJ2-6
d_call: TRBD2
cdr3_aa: CAGRGSGANVLTF

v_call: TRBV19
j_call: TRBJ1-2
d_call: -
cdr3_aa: CASSIDLSAYGYTF

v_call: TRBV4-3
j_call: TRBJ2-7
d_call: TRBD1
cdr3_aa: CASSRSGTGSEQYF

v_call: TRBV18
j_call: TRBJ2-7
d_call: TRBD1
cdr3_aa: CASSRPGQGYEQYF

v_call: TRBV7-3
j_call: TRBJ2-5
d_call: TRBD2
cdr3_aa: CASSPLAGGRETQYF

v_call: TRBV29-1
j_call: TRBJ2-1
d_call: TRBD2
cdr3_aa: CSGRGDRSFF

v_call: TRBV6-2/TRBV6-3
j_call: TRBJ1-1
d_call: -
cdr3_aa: CASSSPAQGLSAEAFF

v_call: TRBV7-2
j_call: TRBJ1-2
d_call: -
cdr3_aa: CASSKDGNLMYGYTF

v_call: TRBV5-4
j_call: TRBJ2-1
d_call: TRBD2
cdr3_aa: CASSLGLAGGEQFF

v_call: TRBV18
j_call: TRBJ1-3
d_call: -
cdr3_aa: CASSPPTGQRNTIYF

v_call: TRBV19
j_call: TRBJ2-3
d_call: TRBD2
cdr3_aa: CASSIPSGGLTDTQYF

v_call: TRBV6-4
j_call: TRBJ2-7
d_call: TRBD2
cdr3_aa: CASSDSAASGRYEQYF

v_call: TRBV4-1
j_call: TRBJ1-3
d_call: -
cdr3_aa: CASSQVQLSGNTIYF

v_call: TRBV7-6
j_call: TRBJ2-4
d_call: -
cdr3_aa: CASSPGSSRNIQYF

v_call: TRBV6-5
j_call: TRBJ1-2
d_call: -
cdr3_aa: CASSYEANYGYTF

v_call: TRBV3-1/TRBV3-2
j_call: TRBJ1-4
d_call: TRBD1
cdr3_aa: CASSRRTGEKLFF

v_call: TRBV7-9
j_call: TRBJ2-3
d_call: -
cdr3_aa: CASSPVSGADTQYF

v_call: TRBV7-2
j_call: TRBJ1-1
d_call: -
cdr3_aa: CASSLPVQGEAFF

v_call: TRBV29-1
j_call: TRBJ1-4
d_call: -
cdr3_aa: CSGRGRSTNEKLFF

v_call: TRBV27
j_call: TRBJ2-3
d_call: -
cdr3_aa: CASSLSASVADTQYF

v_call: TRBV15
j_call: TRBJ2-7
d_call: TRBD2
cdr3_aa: CATARGGFYEQYF

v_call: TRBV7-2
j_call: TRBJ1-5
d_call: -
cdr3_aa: CASSSRTNQPQHF

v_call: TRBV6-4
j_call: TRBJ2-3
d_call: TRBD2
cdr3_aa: CASSTGRVSGGADTQYF

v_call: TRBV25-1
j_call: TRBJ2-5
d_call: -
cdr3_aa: CASSPQETQYF

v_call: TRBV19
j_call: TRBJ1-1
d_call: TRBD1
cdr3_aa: CASSPQGATEAFF

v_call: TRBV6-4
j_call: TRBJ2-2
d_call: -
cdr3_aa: CASSAGGELFF

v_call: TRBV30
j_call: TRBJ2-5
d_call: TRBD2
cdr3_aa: CAHSGGFSGTQYF

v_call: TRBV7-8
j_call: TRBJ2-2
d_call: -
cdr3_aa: CASSLIDRNTGELFF

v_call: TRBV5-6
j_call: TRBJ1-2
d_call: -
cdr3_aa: CASSPYRATGYGYTF

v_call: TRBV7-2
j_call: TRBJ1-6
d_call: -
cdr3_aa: CASSSGQYNSPLHF

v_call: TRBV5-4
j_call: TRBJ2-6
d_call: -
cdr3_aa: CASSPPAGANVLTF

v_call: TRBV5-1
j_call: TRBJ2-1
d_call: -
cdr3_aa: CASSLGQVDNEQFF

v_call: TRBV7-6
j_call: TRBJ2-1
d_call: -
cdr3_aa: CASSPDSYEQFF

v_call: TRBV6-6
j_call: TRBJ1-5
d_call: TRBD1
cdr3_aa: CASSLTGNQPQHF

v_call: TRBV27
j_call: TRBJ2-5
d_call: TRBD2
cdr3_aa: CASSWGTRGGETQYF

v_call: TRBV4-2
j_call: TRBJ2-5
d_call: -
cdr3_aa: CASSPGWGPGQETQYF

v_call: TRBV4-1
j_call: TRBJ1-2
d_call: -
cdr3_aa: CASSPPRGAVYGYTF

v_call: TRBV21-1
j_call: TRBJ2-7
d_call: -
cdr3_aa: CASSNRGGYEQYF

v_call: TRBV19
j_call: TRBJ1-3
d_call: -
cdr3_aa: CATSVQGGLSSGNTIYF

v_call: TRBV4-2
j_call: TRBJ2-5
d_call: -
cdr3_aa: CASSQPRQGGGETQYF

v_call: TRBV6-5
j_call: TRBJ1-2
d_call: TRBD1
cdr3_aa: CASSYHGTGESYGYTF

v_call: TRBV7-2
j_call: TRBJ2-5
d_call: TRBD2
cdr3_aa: CASSFQRGRGETQYF

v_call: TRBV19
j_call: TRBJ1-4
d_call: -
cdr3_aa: CASSRREFEEKLFF

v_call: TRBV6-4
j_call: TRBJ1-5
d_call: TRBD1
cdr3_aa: CANPHRGQKGQPQHF

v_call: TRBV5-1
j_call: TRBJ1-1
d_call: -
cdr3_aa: CASSLEGAYAFF

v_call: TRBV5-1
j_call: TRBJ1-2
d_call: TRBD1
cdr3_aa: CASSEGQGAYGYTF

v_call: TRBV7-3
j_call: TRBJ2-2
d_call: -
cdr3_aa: CASSLQGTGTGELFF

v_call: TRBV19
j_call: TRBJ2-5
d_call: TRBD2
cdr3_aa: CASSVFSGGAQETQYF

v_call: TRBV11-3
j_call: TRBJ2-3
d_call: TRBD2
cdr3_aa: CASSMTSDPSDTQYF

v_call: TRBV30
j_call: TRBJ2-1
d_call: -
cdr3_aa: CAWSQGYNEQFF

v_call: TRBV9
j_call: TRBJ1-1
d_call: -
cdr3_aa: CASSRRLLGGSTEAFF

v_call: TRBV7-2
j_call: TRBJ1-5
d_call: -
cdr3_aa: CASSLGAQQNQPQHF

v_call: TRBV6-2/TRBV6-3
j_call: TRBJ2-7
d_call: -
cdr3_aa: CASSDDGGQYF

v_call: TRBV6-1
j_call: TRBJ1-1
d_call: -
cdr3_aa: CASSEEVLRNTEAFF